The 2 T cell receptor beta chains reported below all come from one sample, sequenced in a study of regulatory T cells in long-lasting Graves disease (dated by TCRdb to the early 2020s). This sample's time point label indicates: newly diagnosed GD, antithyroid drugs for less than 3 months. For both TCR sequencing and RNA sequencing, RNA was extracted from PBMCs using TRIzol. The library was obtained by multiplex PCR. The reads were generated on an Illumina HiSeq 4000. iRepertoire HTBI primers and Arm-PCR amplification of CDR3 regions were used to construct TCR beta libraries. The public reads were reanalyzed by TCRdb: fastp trimming at Q25, MiXCR alignment, in-frame beta chains only. When rows share a CDR3 protein, they turn into one entry using the most common DNA and genes. Recorded for this sample are around 450,000 distinct CDR3 sequences; 15% of them occurred a single time. The ten largest clonotypes hold approximately 15% of the sample.

The sample was also reused in another study, on T cells in Graves' hyperthyroidism and ophthalmopathy.

This material consisted of peripheral blood mononuclear cells (PBMCs), taken at new diagnosis, from a patient treated with antithyroid drugs. The receptors originated from a woman aged 25 to 39 with Graves disease. Donor details come from another sample of the same person, matched by shared clones.

This clonotype came up many times. V gene TRBV6-1 combines with J gene TRBJ2-1, with 9 bases identical to TRBD2. After removal of 4 bases from V and 8 bases from J, the junction contained 9 bases not matched to a gene. Germline CDR1 and CDR2: MNHNS and SASEGT. The CDR3 runs 15 residues. The DNA of the CDR3 is TGTGCCAGCAGTGTGGTAGCGGGAGTGTCCGATGAGCAGTTCTTC. As protein: CASSVVAGVSDEQFF.

This clonotype was seen more than once but under ten times. J is TRBJ2-1 and V is TRBV7-9; D remains ambiguous. Trimming shortened V by 5 bases and J by 4 bases, and 15 bases separated the two germline ends. Germline V gives CDR1 SEHNR, CDR2 FQNEAQ (reference sequence). The CDR3 has 15 amino acids. The CDR3, as DNA: TGTGCCAGCAGCCGCTCGGGCGATCCGTACAATGAGCAGTTCTTC. This encodes CASSRSGDPYNEQFF.